The next 16 T cell receptor beta chains were all read from a single sample in a study of blood T cell repertoires in COVID-19. The method was immunoSEQ multiplex PCR; TCRdb's version includes in-frame clones alone and lacks a portion of them. The sample has 250,000 to 350,000 clones, around 85% seen once. The sequenced sample was peripheral blood. The origin of the receptors is a human donor with COVID-19, enrolled during active disease. The donor label of this sample is uncertain.

The chain employs TRBV7-8 and TRBJ1-3; 8 positions match TRBD1. The germline V gene encodes CDR1 SGHVS and CDR2 FQNEAQ. CDR3 length: 17 amino acids. After removal of 5 bases from V and 0 bases from J, the junction contained 9 bases not matched to a gene. The CDR3 coding sequence is TGTGCCAGCAGCCCGCGGGACAGGCAAAACTCTGGAAACACCATATATTTT. It yields the protein CASSPRDRQNSGNTIYF.

The chain uses TRBV7-2 and TRBJ1-1; D remains ambiguous. CDR1 is SGHTA, CDR2 FQGNSA, per germline. Deletions cut 2 bases from V and 6 bases from J, with 10 bases between. This CDR3 has 13 amino acids. CDR3 in amino acids: CASSLTDGAEAFF. CDR3 DNA sequence: TGTGCCAGCAGCTTAACAGACGGGGCTGAAGCTTTCTTT.

The chain couples TRBV28 to TRBJ2-7; 7 bases fit TRBD2. Trimming at V came to 6 bases and at J to 6 bases, leaving 5 bases not matched to a gene. This CDR3 is built from 12 residues. Germline V CDR1 and CDR2: MDHEN, SYDVKM. The CDR3 loop is CASRRTRGEQYF. The CDR3 nucleotides are TGTGCCAGCAGACGGACTAGAGGCGAGCAGTACTTC.

The CDR3 loop reads CASSLQGANEKLFF. CDR3 nucleotide sequence: TGTGCCAGCAGCCTTCAGGGTGCTAATGAAAAACTGTTTTTT. The genes are TRBV28 and TRBJ1-4; the D gene is possibly TRBD1 (5 bases). Germline loops: CDR1 MDHEN, CDR2 SYDVKM. This CDR3 contains 14 residues. Trimming shortened V by 6 bases and J by 3 bases, and 11 bases separated the two germline ends.

This chain connects TRBV11-2 to TRBJ2-5, with D perhaps TRBD2 (6 bases). In germline, CDR1 is SGHAT, CDR2 FQNNGV. The V end was cut by 5 bases, the J end by 7 bases, with 8 bases between. The CDR3 consists of 11 residues. The CDR3 here is CASSVGGTQYF. The CDR3 region has the DNA TGTGCCAGCAGCGTCGGGGGGACCCAGTACTTC.

The J gene is TRBJ1-5, the V gene TRBV10-1; D remains unclear. Germline V gene data show CDR1 as WNHNN and CDR2 as SYGVQD (reference sequence). This CDR3 comprises 12 residues. The V and J ends lost 0 bases and 9 bases respectively, with 6 bases between them. The CDR3 loop is CASSESGGPQHF. CDR3 coding DNA: TGCGCCAGCAGTGAGTCAGGAGGGCCCCAGCATTTT.

CDR3 sequence (DNA): TGTGCCAGCAGTTTCCTTAGCGGGAATGGTATGTACGAGCAGTACTTC. It is translated as CASSFLSGNGMYEQYF. J is TRBJ2-7 and V is TRBV28; 8 bases align to TRBD2. Germline CDR1 MDHEN, CDR2 SYDVKM. There are 16 residues in the CDR3. V gave up 3 bases and J gave up 4 bases; unmatched junction bases: 11.

The rearrangement links TRBV18 to TRBJ1-5; TRBD1 matches 7 bases. The CDR3 is 15 amino acids. Per germline, CDR1 KGHSH and CDR2 LQKENI. V was clipped by 2 bases and J by 2 bases; unmatched bases: 3. DNA for the CDR3: TGTGCCAGCTCACCAAAGGGGACAGGCAATCAGCCCCAGCATTTT. It specifies CASSPKGTGNQPQHF.

The chain combines TRBV5-1 with TRBJ2-7, with TRBD2 matching 10 bases. This CDR3 is 17 amino acids long. Germline V lookup: CDR1 SGHRS, CDR2 YFSETQ. V was clipped by 4 bases and J by 0 bases; unmatched bases: 10. The CDR3 here is CASSETIGTSASYEQYF. The CDR3 coding sequence is TGCGCCAGCAGCGAAACGATCGGGACTAGCGCCTCCTACGAGCAGTACTTC.

The chain combines TRBV28 with TRBJ2-7; 8 nucleotides match TRBD2. The CDR3 contains 14 residues. Germline lookup yields CDR1 MDHEN and CDR2 SYDVKM. Trimming cost V 6 bases and J 2 bases; bases outside gene matches: 6. In nucleotides, the CDR3 is TGTGCCAGCAGACCTAGCGGGTTCCCCTACGAGCAGTACTTC. Encoded protein: CASRPSGFPYEQYF.

DNA of the CDR3: TGTGCCAGCAGTCGTCCGACACTGAACACCGGGGAGCTGTTTTTT. The encoded protein is CASSRPTLNTGELFF. The V gene is TRBV28, the J gene TRBJ2-2; D not resolved. Per the germline V gene, CDR1 is MDHEN and CDR2 is SYDVKM. This CDR3 region has 15 residues. V shed 5 bases and J shed 1 base, with 11 bases lying between them.

V gene TRBV5-1 combines with J gene TRBJ2-3, with 13 positions matching TRBD2. Per the germline V gene, CDR1 is SGHRS and CDR2 is YFSETQ. J was trimmed by 5 bases and V by 7 bases; bases with no gene match: 7. The CDR3 totals 15 residues. DNA for the CDR3: TGCGCCAGCGGACTAGCGGGAGTCGGGGGAGATACGCAGTATTTT. Its translation: CASGLAGVGGDTQYF.

This chain joins TRBV7-2 and TRBJ2-1; 10 nucleotides agree with TRBD2. CDR3 length: 16 residues. Per germline, CDR1 SGHTA and CDR2 FQGNSA. Germline trimming cut 3 bases from V and 7 bases from J; bases unmatched to any gene: 9. CDR3 residues: CASSFRLAGWENEQFF. DNA of the CDR3: TGTGCCAGCAGCTTTCGACTAGCGGGTTGGGAAAATGAGCAGTTCTTC.

The chain is built from TRBV19 and TRBJ2-6; D may be TRBD1 (5 bases). Trimming cost V 5 bases and J 0 bases, with 17 bases left between them. This CDR3 is 18 amino acids long. Looked up from germline, CDR1 is LNHDA and CDR2 is SQIVND (reference sequence). The CDR3: CASSRRGRESSGANVLTF. The CDR3 region has the DNA TGTGCCAGTAGTCGGCGCGGCAGGGAAAGCTCTGGGGCCAACGTCCTGACTTTC.

J is TRBJ2-7 and V is TRBV5-1; D gene uncertain. The germline V gene encodes CDR1 SGHRS and CDR2 YFSETQ. V lost 4 bases to trimming and J lost 6 bases, with 14 bases between them. This CDR3 spans 13 amino acids. The CDR3 protein is CASSMGITGEQYF. The CDR3 region has the DNA TGCGCCAGCAGCATGGGAATAACGGGCGAGCAGTACTTC.

The V gene is TRBV28, the J gene TRBJ1-5; D remains ambiguous. The CDR3 spans 13 residues. Germline V gives CDR1 MDHEN, CDR2 SYDVKM. V was trimmed by 8 bases and J by 7 bases, leaving 15 bases between them. The CDR3 reads CASRGGGKQPQHF. CDR3 coding DNA: TGTGCCAGCCGAGGAGGTGGGAAACAGCCCCAGCATTTT.